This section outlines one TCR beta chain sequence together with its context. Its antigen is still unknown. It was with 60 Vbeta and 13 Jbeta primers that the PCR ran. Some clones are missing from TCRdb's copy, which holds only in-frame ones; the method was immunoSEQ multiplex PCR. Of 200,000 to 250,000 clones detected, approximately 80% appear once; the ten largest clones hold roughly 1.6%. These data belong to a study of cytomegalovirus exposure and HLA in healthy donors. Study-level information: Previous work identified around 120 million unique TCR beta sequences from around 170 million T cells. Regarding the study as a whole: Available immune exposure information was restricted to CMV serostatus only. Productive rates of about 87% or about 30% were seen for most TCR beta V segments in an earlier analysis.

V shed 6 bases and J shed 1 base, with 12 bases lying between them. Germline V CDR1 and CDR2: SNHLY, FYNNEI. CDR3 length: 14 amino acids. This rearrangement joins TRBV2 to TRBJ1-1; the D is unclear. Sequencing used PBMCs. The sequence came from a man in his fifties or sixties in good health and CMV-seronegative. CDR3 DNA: TGTGCCAGCAGCCCTACGACGGGGAACACTGAAGCTTTCTTT. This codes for CASSPTTGNTEAFF.